This T cell receptor (beta chain) emerged from a study of T cell responses to AZD1222 COVID-19 vaccine. CDR1 is LNHDA, CDR2 SQIVND, per germline (reference sequence). This CDR3 is 14 amino acids long. V lost 3 bases, J lost 6 bases, and 15 bases lay in between. TCRdb keeps only in-frame clones here, not all; method: immunoSEQ multiplex PCR. This table has 120,000 or so clones, around 90% appearing once. This sequence originates from an adult in good health. The J gene is TRBJ2-7, the V gene TRBV19; D is perhaps TRBD2 (6 bases). Material: peripheral blood, obtained on day 0 of AZD1222 vaccination. The CDR3 DNA sequence: TGTGCCAGTAGTATTGGGACTTCTACGTTCGAGCAGTACTTC. Amino acid sequence: CASSIGTSTFEQYF.